This TCR beta chain was recorded in a study of regulatory T cells in long-lasting Graves disease. This sample's time point: newly diagnosed GD, antithyroid drugs for less than 3 months. Extracted RNA from PBMCs served as the source of the TCR library. CDR1 and CDR2 (germline): SGHRS, YFSETQ. The CDR3 consists of 14 residues. J lost 7 bases, V lost 3 bases, and 5 bases had no gene match. iRepertoire HTBI primers and Arm-PCR of CDR3 regions built TCR beta libraries. TCRdb itself ran the multiplex PCR reads through MiXCR, one entry per CDR3 protein. The repertoire has 550,000 to 700,000 distinct CDR3 sequences, approximately 16% of them found once; the top ten carry 12%. This sample was shared with a second study, whose subject was T cells in Graves' hyperthyroidism and ophthalmopathy.

The receptor was isolated from a young man with Graves disease. This chain joins TRBV5-1 and TRBJ2-1; the match to TRBD2 covers 9 bases. Material: peripheral blood mononuclear cells (PBMCs), obtained at new diagnosis, from a patient treated with antithyroid drugs. CDR3 bases: TGCGCCAGCAGCTCTAGCGGGACCGAGAATGAGCAGTTCTTC. It codes for CASSSSGTENEQFF.